Presented here are 3 T cell receptor beta chains from one specimen sequenced in a study of tumor and adjacent non-tumor tissue in lung cancer (dated by TCRdb to the late 2010s). Bulk unsorted tissue served as the source for RNA extraction, and RNA quality was assessed using a NanoDrop ND-1000 and an Agilent 2100. The method behind the library was multiplex PCR. The sample was run on an Illumina HiSeq 2500. TCRbeta libraries were built by three rounds of nested PCR using primers (Table S4), following protocols modified from ARM-PCR. TCRdb reran the public reads through fastp at Q25 and MiXCR, keeping productive beta chains. Rows are unified per CDR3 protein, each entry keeping the most common DNA and genes. This sample has 130,000 or so distinct CDR3 sequences in its table, and over 65% of those were observed once. About 13% of the sample rests with the top ten. Material: lung tumor tissue. The receptors were sampled from a man aged 25-45 years with non-small cell lung cancer.

This clonotype turned up a few times. The genes are TRBV9 and TRBJ2-2; maybe TRBD2 (6 bases). The germline gives CDR1 SGDLS, CDR2 YYNGEE. Trimming took 5 bases from V and 0 from J, leaving 17 bases between them. The CDR3 consists of 17 residues. The CDR3 coding sequence is TGTGCCAGCAGTGTATTTAGCGGCTACTCGAACACCGGGGAGCTGTTTTTT. It encodes CASSVFSGYSNTGELFF.

On this clonotype: A much larger clone lies a single base off, so this may be a read error. The chain is built from TRBV12-3 or TRBV12-4 and TRBJ1-1, with 7 bases matching TRBD1. This CDR3 is built from 12 residues. The CDR3 sequence: CVSSLVGQEAFF. CDR3 in DNA: TGTGTCAGCAGTTTAGTGGGACAGGAAGCTTTCTTT.

Points on this clonotype: Relative to the germline gene, one junction end is altered; a read error may explain this. V usage is TRBV5-4 and J usage is TRBJ1-4; D remains ambiguous. Germline V gene data show CDR1 as SGHNT and CDR2 as YYREEE (reference sequence). CDR3 length equals 15 residues. CDR3 region: CASSIGGRGGERLFF. The CDR3, as DNA: TGTGCCAGCAGCATTGGAGGCCGGGGTGGGGAAAGACTGTTTTTT.